Given below is one T cell receptor (beta chain) in context. Its antigen is unknown. Produced via immunoSEQ multiplex PCR; TCRdb's table is partial and in-frame only. The sample shows about 48,000 clones, about 87% of them seen only once. CDR1 is LGHNA and CDR2 is YNFKEQ in the germline V gene. The CDR3 consists of 14 residues. The ends were cut back, 0 bases at V and 7 bases at J, with 10 bases in the middle. This entry belongs to a study of OX40 agonist ivuxolimab in advanced cancers. The study, taken as a whole, reports: Relative to CD4+ cells, CD8+ T cells on average had more expanded clones.

This receptor was taken from an adult with an advanced solid tumor such as melanoma, head and neck, liver or kidney cancer. The chain has TRBV4-2 and TRBJ1-5; no definite D call. The sequenced sample was CD4+ or CD8+ T cells sorted from blood, obtained in a trial of the OX40 agonist ivuxolimab. The CDR3 region is CASSQEQKLQPQHF. The DNA for the CDR3 is TGTGCCAGCAGCCAAGAACAGAAACTACAGCCCCAGCATTTT.